The 17 T cell receptor beta chains listed next were all sequenced from one sample in a study of identical twins. TCRdb analysed the 5' RACE reads with MiXCR anew, one entry per CDR3 protein. Of 250,000 or so distinct CDR3 sequences listed, about 8.5% are singletons. This same sample was also part of a study on yellow fever vaccine responses in identical twins.

The sample was CD8+ T cells sorted from blood. The receptors were sampled from a woman aged 18-29 years in good health.

This clonotype was observed at least ten times. The chain carries TRBV20-1 and TRBJ2-1; 8 bases line up with TRBD2. V was clipped by 0 bases and J by 3 bases; unmatched bases: 7. CDR1 and CDR2 from the germline V gene are DFQATT and SNEGSKA (reference sequence). The CDR3 length is 16 residues. The DNA for the CDR3 is TGCAGTGCTAGAGATCACGCTAGCGGGTTCTACAATGAGCAGTTCTTC. It specifies CSARDHASGFYNEQFF.

This clonotype was counted many times. The chain is built from TRBV4-3 and TRBJ1-5; D ambiguous. Looked up from germline, CDR1 is LGHNA and CDR2 is YSLEER. The CDR3 is 15 amino acids. Trimming cost V 0 bases and J 4 bases, with 10 bases left between them. The CDR3 DNA follows: TGCGCCAGCAGCCAAGATGCAGGACCTAATCAGCCCCAGCATTTT. It specifies CASSQDAGPNQPQHF.

This clonotype was recorded a few times. The gene calls are TRBV27 and TRBJ2-3; the match to TRBD1 covers 11 bases. The CDR3 sequence is 18 residues long. The junction had 11 bases not matched to a gene; V was cut back by 6 bases and J by 0 bases. The germline V gene has CDR1 MNHEY and CDR2 SMNVEV (reference sequence). This CDR3 reads CASSPGTGGFASTDTQYF. In DNA, the CDR3 is TGTGCCAGCAGCCCCGGGACAGGGGGTTTCGCTAGCACAGATACGCAGTATTTT.

This clonotype was picked up a small number of times. The chain is built from TRBV5-6 and TRBJ1-5, with D possibly TRBD1 on 5 matching bases. Germline CDR1 and CDR2: SGHDT and YYEEEE. Trimming shortened V by 3 bases and J by 6 bases, and 16 bases separated the two germline ends. This CDR3 comprises 15 residues. CDR3 in DNA: TGTGCCAGCAGCTGGGGCAGAATGGAGGGTCAGCCCCAGCATTTT. This translates into CASSWGRMEGQPQHF.

The chain couples TRBV4-2 to TRBJ2-1, with 10 bases lining up with TRBD2. The CDR3 runs to 16 residues. Germline trimming cut 0 bases from V and 10 bases from J; bases unmatched to any gene: 9. The germline V gene has CDR1 LGHNA and CDR2 YNFKEQ. The CDR3 region has the DNA TGTGCCAGCAGCCAAGATAGGGCTAGCGGGGGATGGGAGCAGTTCTTC. Encoded protein: CASSQDRASGGWEQFF.

This chain connects TRBV27 to TRBJ2-7; D is uncertain. V gave up 7 bases and J gave up 8 bases, with 9 bases separating them. Germline V CDR1 and CDR2: MNHEY, SMNVEV (reference sequence). The CDR3 runs to 10 residues. The CDR3 here is CASMGTKQYF. The CDR3, as DNA: TGTGCCAGCATGGGAACAAAGCAGTACTTC.

The chain employs TRBV7-8 and TRBJ2-5; possibly TRBD2 for D (5 bases). V dropped 4 bases and J dropped 5 bases, with 20 bases sitting between them. The V gene's germline CDR1 is SGHVS and CDR2 FQNEAQ. This CDR3 has 16 amino acids. CDR3 coding DNA: TGTGCCAGCAGCTCAAAGGCTACGGGAAATGGCGAGACCCAGTACTTC. It yields the protein CASSSKATGNGETQYF.

This clonotype occurred once. The rearrangement uses TRBV19 and TRBJ2-6; no definite D call. Germline lookup yields CDR1 LNHDA and CDR2 SQIVND (reference sequence). The CDR3 consists of 14 residues. Trimming took 1 base from V and 1 from J, leaving 2 bases between them. The CDR3 sequence is CASSIGSGANVLTF. The CDR3 DNA reads as TGTGCCAGTAGTATAGGATCTGGGGCCAACGTCCTGACTTTC.

This clonotype has a count of ten or more. This chain uses TRBV29-1 with TRBJ2-7, with TRBD2 identical over 9 bases. Germline V gives CDR1 SQVTM, CDR2 ANQGSEA. This CDR3 is built from 14 residues. V was pared by 7 bases and J by 5 bases, with 12 bases of the junction left unmatched. CDR3 sequence: CSALAGDRKDEQYF. The CDR3 DNA follows: TGCAGCGCCTTAGCGGGAGACCGAAAAGACGAGCAGTACTTC.

V gene TRBV27 combines with J gene TRBJ2-1, with 10 bases identical to TRBD2. The CDR3 runs to 16 residues. In germline, CDR1 is MNHEY, CDR2 SMNVEV (reference sequence). V lost 2 bases to trimming and J lost 5 bases; unmatched junction nucleotides: 6. CDR3 bases: TGTGCCAGCAGTTTAAACGGGGGACTAGCGAACAATGAGCAGTTCTTC. Its translation is CASSLNGGLANNEQFF.

This clonotype occurred many times. The CDR3 reads CASRGFGAFF. The CDR3 nucleotides read TGTGCCTCCAGGGGCTTTGGAGCTTTCTTT. The chain combines TRBV2 with TRBJ1-1, with a possible D match to TRBD1 (6 bases). The CDR3 extends over 10 amino acids. The V end lost 11 bases, the J end lost 10 bases, and 14 bases lay between the germline ends. Germline assignment: CDR1 SNHLY and CDR2 FYNNEI.

In nucleotides, the CDR3 is TGTGCCAGCAGTGCATCTAGCGGGGGAGGGCCCTACAATGAGCAGTTCTTC. This sequence encodes CASSASSGGGPYNEQFF. This chain connects TRBV27 to TRBJ2-1; TRBD2 aligns across 10 bases. V gave up 5 bases and J gave up 2 bases; unmatched junction bases: 9. From germline, CDR1 is MNHEY and CDR2 SMNVEV (reference sequence). The CDR3 loop spans 17 amino acids.

This clonotype was recorded at least ten times. The chain has TRBV12-3 or TRBV12-4 and TRBJ2-7, with no clear D. Trimming stripped 8 bases from V and 3 bases from J, with 14 bases between. The CDR3 sequence is 13 residues long. DNA of the CDR3: TGTGCCAGCGGTGGGCAGCCGGGCTACGAGCAGTACTTC. Protein product: CASGGQPGYEQYF.

The sample holds a few counts of this clonotype. This sequence joins TRBV14 and TRBJ2-1; 8 bases fit TRBD2. Trimming took 4 bases from V and 9 from J; bases not matched to a gene: 14. The CDR3 is 16 residues long. The germline CDR1 and CDR2 sequences are SGHDN and FVKESK. The CDR3 loop is CASSPKRSGGVGEQFF. The CDR3 DNA follows: TGTGCCAGCAGCCCCAAGAGGTCGGGAGGGGTAGGTGAGCAGTTCTTC.

The sample holds a few counts of this clonotype. The V gene is TRBV15, the J gene TRBJ2-1, with TRBD2 matching over 7 bases. Losses at the gene ends were 4 bases for V and 7 bases for J; bases not matched to a gene: 7. The CDR3 is made up of 14 amino acids. Per the germline V gene, CDR1 is LNHNV and CDR2 is YYDKDF (reference sequence). The CDR3 sequence is CATSTLTSLNEQFF. The CDR3 DNA reads TGTGCCACCAGCACCCTGACTAGCTTGAATGAGCAGTTCTTC.

This clonotype was seen more than once but under ten times. CDR3 region: CASSLAASGILDTQYF. The CDR3, as DNA: TGCGCCAGCAGCTTGGCCGCTAGCGGGATCCTGGATACGCAGTATTTT. The chain is built from TRBV5-1 and TRBJ2-3, with 9 bases lining up with TRBD2. V shed 0 bases, J shed 6 bases, and the junction held 8 bases outside the gene matches. This CDR3 is 16 amino acids long. Per germline, CDR1 SGHRS and CDR2 YFSETQ.

The chain combines TRBV28 with TRBJ2-1; TRBD1 agrees at 11 bases. CDR1 is MDHEN, CDR2 SYDVKM, per germline. This CDR3 comprises 18 residues. The V and J ends lost 6 bases and 5 bases, in that order; junction bases with no gene match: 15. The CDR3 region has the DNA TGTGCCAGCAGAGATCCGGGACAGGGGGTTTTCGCCCACAATGAGCAGTTCTTC. Amino acid sequence: CASRDPGQGVFAHNEQFF.